This T cell receptor (beta chain) stems from a study of identical twins. The study's findings and limits: An excess of low generation probability was shown by twin-shared out-of-frame alpha sequences.

The donor group consisted entirely of healthy Caucasians. The V gene end was trimmed by 3 bases and the J gene end by 6 bases; junction bases not matched to a gene: 7. This CDR3 region has 15 residues. CDR1 and CDR2 (germline): KGHDR, SFDVKD. Template switching created a universal primer site, and the cDNA included unique molecular identifiers. TCRdb ran MiXCR on the 5' RACE reads and lists one entry per CDR3 protein. Here the sample spans 750,000 to 950,000 distinct CDR3 sequences, around 12% being singletons. This clonotype was found a few times. Its antigen remains unidentified. The data also belong to a second study, concerning yellow fever vaccine responses in identical twins.

The clonotype was recovered from a woman aged 18-29 years in good health. Sequenced material: PBMCs. The chain recombines TRBV24-1 with TRBJ2-1; 7 bases are shared with TRBD1. CDR3: CATSDTGTDINEQFF. CDR3 nucleotides: TGTGCCACCAGTGATACCGGGACAGACATCAATGAGCAGTTCTTC.